These 24 T cell receptor beta chains share one sample of origin, sequenced in a study of cytomegalovirus exposure and HLA in healthy donors. It was with 60 Vbeta and 13 Jbeta primers that the PCR ran. Libraries were prepared by immunoSEQ multiplex PCR; TCRdb keeps only in-frame clonotypes and omits some of them. This table holds 100,000 to 150,000 clones, roughly 80% found once. Sequencing input: PBMCs. The receptor source for this set is a woman aged 40 to 55 in good health and CMV-seropositive.

Only a few counts were recorded for this clone. The genes are TRBV28 and TRBJ2-7; 7 bases are shared with TRBD2. J was trimmed by 7 bases and V by 4 bases; bases with no gene match: 13. Germline CDR1 MDHEN, CDR2 SYDVKM. The CDR3 spans 15 residues. CDR3 sequence (DNA): TGTGCCAGCAGTTCGCCTCGGAGCGGGGTCTGGGAGCAGTACTTC. As protein: CASSSPRSGVWEQYF.

The table lists this clone with a count of one. The chain has TRBV5-4 and TRBJ2-3; TRBD2 matches 16 bases. This CDR3 is 17 amino acids long. In germline, CDR1 is SGHNT, CDR2 YYREEE (reference sequence). The ends lost 4 bases at V and 5 bases at J; junction bases unmatched: 7. The CDR3 is CASSAGLAGGPLDTQYF. In DNA form, the CDR3 reads TGTGCCAGCAGCGCGGGACTAGCGGGAGGGCCTTTAGATACGCAGTATTTT.

This chain joins TRBV29-1 and TRBJ2-2; D is perhaps TRBD1 (5 bases). V was clipped by 4 bases and J by 1 base, with 16 bases between them. Germline assignment: CDR1 SQVTM and CDR2 ANQGSEA. The CDR3 covers 16 residues. CDR3 sequence reads: CSVGMPGAGNTGELFF. DNA for the CDR3: TGCAGCGTTGGGATGCCTGGGGCAGGGAACACCGGGGAGCTGTTTTTT.

The V and J genes are TRBV5-1 and TRBJ1-2; 7 bases align to TRBD1. Per germline, CDR1 SGHRS and CDR2 YFSETQ. CDR3 length equals 15 residues. V lost 2 bases, J lost 1 base, and 5 bases stayed unmatched. DNA of the CDR3: TGCGCCAGCAGCTTTAGACAGGGAGTTAACTATGGCTACACCTTC. Translating gives CASSFRQGVNYGYTF.

The chain couples TRBV6-6 to TRBJ2-5, with a possible D match to TRBD2 (6 bases). The J call is doubtful: the DNA matches TRBJ2-7 better. The CDR3 sequence is 15 residues long. Per the germline V gene, CDR1 is MNHNY and CDR2 is SVGAGI (reference sequence). CDR3 region: CASSFNPGRGYEQYF. The CDR3 bases are TGTGCCAGCAGTTTCAACCCTGGACGGGGGTACGAGCAGTACTTC.

The chain combines TRBV11-2 with TRBJ2-1, with 7 bases matching TRBD1. With 5 bases clipped from V and 0 bases from J, the junction kept 7 bases outside the gene matches. This CDR3 comprises 16 residues. Germline assignment: CDR1 SGHAT and CDR2 FQNNGV. The CDR3 protein is CASSPFRGRSYNEQFF. The CDR3 bases are TGTGCCAGCAGCCCTTTTAGGGGGCGCTCCTACAATGAGCAGTTCTTC.

The chain links TRBV7-9 to TRBJ2-1; 10 nucleotides align to TRBD2. Germline loops: CDR1 SEHNR, CDR2 FQNEAQ (reference sequence). V was clipped by 2 bases and J by 0 bases; unmatched bases: 4. The CDR3 extends over 17 amino acids. The CDR3 bases are TGTGCCAGCAGCTTACCTTGGACTAGCGGCTCCTACAATGAGCAGTTCTTC. This codes for CASSLPWTSGSYNEQFF.

V is TRBV27 and J is TRBJ1-5, with D possibly being TRBD1 (5 bases). The CDR3 runs to 15 residues. Germline V lookup: CDR1 MNHEY, CDR2 SMNVEV (reference sequence). V was trimmed by 3 bases and J by 0 bases, leaving 9 bases between them. In DNA, the CDR3 is TGTGCCAGCAGTTTGAACAGGAATAGCAATCAGCCCCAGCATTTT. It translates to CASSLNRNSNQPQHF.

This rearrangement joins TRBV23-1 to TRBJ2-5; the D gene is possibly TRBD1 (5 bases). Being an ORF, TRBV23-1 has a function that is uncertain. The V end lost 9 bases, the J end lost 4 bases, and 15 bases lay between the germline ends. The CDR3 is made up of 13 amino acids. CDR3 sequence: CARVTTVGETQYF. The CDR3 region has the DNA TGCGCCAGAGTAACGACAGTGGGAGAGACCCAGTACTTC.

This chain links TRBV7-3 with TRBJ2-7, with TRBD2 identical over 9 bases. Per germline, CDR1 SGHTA and CDR2 FQGTGA. The J segment lost 3 bases and the V segment lost 5 bases, leaving 11 bases of the junction unmatched. CDR3 length equals 16 residues. For the CDR3, the DNA is TGTGCCAGCAGCGCAAAGGGGACTAGCCATTTCTACGAGCAGTACTTC. Its translation is CASSAKGTSHFYEQYF.

The chain joins TRBV19 to TRBJ2-1; D may be TRBD2 (6 bases). The germline CDR1 and CDR2 sequences are LNHDA and SQIVND (reference sequence). The CDR3 is 11 amino acids. Trimming removed 10 bases at V and 9 bases at J, with 13 bases between. Here the CDR3 reads CATRRGGEQFF. The CDR3 DNA follows: TGTGCCACCAGGCGGGGCGGTGAGCAGTTCTTC.

V gene TRBV2 combines with J gene TRBJ2-7; a weak D match, TRBD1 (5 bases). Germline V lookup: CDR1 SNHLY, CDR2 FYNNEI. V lost 8 bases and J 5 bases, leaving 16 bases between the germline ends. There are 13 residues in the CDR3. CDR3 in DNA: TGTGCCAGCTCACGCTGGGCAGGGCACGAGCAGTACTTC. It yields the protein CASSRWAGHEQYF.

This clone has only one observation. The chain employs TRBV25-1 and TRBJ1-3; D remains unclear. Looked up from germline, CDR1 is MGHDK and CDR2 is SYGVNS. This CDR3 has 13 amino acids. The V end lost 3 bases, the J end lost 6 bases, and 9 bases lay between the germline ends. The CDR3 DNA is TGTGCCAGCAGTGACAACGTGGCAAACACCATATATTTT. Residues: CASSDNVANTIYF.

The rearrangement joins TRBV29-1 to TRBJ1-1; no clear D gene. The CDR3 loop spans 10 amino acids. CDR1 and CDR2 from the germline V gene are SQVTM and ANQGSEA. Trimming removed 6 bases at V and 6 bases at J, with 8 bases between. In DNA form, the CDR3 reads TGCAGCGTGGAATCCGCTGAAGCTTTCTTT. Protein sequence: CSVESAEAFF. The full variable domain, with the rest looked up from reference TRBV29-1 and TRBJ1-1, is SAVISQKPSRDICQRGTSLTIQCQVDSQVTMMFWYRQQPGQSLTLIATANQGSEATYESGFVIDKFPISRPNLTFSTLTVSNMSPEDSSIYLCSVESAEAFFGQGTRLTVV.

The chain joins TRBV6-1 to TRBJ2-7, with TRBD1 matching over 7 bases. V shed 5 bases and J 2 bases; nucleotides not matched to a gene: 6. The CDR3 has 14 residues. Germline V gene lookup returns CDR1 MNHNS and CDR2 SASEGT. CDR3 residues: CASSRGQATYEQYF. CDR3 coding DNA: TGTGCCAGCAGTAGGGGGCAGGCCACCTACGAGCAGTACTTC.

In regard to this clone: At one of its ends the junction is not consistent with the germline gene, which may arise from a read error. The chain couples TRBV7-9 to TRBJ1-1; no clear D gene. The CDR3 is 12 residues long. Germline CDR1 SEHNR, CDR2 FQNEAQ (reference sequence). In DNA, the CDR3 is TGTTCCAGCAGTGCAGGGAACACTGAAGCTTTCTTT. It yields the protein CSSSAGNTEAFF. Supplemented by reference TRBV7-9 and TRBJ1-1, the full variable domain reads DTGVSQNPRHKITKRGQNVTFRCDPISEHNRLYWYRQTLGQGPEFLTYFQNEAQLEKSRLLSDRFSAERPKGSFSTLEIQRTEQGDSAMYLCSSSAGNTEAFFGQGTRLTVV.

The J gene is TRBJ1-3, the V gene TRBV18, with no clear D. Germline CDR1 is KGHSH and CDR2 is LQKENI. Between the trimmed V and J ends, which lost 0 bases and 1 base, there was a span of 10 bases. This CDR3 has 16 amino acids. The CDR3 sequence: CASSPPSVWSGNTIYF. The CDR3 DNA follows: TGTGCCAGCTCACCACCGTCGGTTTGGTCTGGAAACACCATATATTTT.

Remarks on this clone: A junction boundary mismatches the germline segment, possibly from a read error. The chain joins TRBV7-2 to TRBJ2-7, with TRBD2 as a possible D gene (6 bases). In germline, CDR1 is SGHTA, CDR2 FQGNSA. This CDR3 is built from 17 residues. CDR3 coding DNA: TGTGCCAGCAGCTTAGAGGGAACGGGAGTCCCCTCCCACGAGCAGTACTTC. Protein: CASSLEGTGVPSHEQYF.

The sample holds one count of this clone. The chain joins TRBV5-1 to TRBJ1-4; TRBD1 might be the D (5 bases). Trimming took 4 bases from V and 0 from J, leaving 19 bases between them. Germline V gene sequence: CDR1 SGHRS, CDR2 YFSETQ. The length of the CDR3 is 18 residues. CDR3 sequence: CASSLLGGYPSTNEKLFF. The CDR3, as DNA: TGCGCCAGCAGCCTCCTGGGGGGGTACCCCTCAACTAATGAAAAACTGTTTTTT.

The chain combines TRBV10-3 with TRBJ1-2, with D maybe TRBD1 (5 bases). The CDR3 loop spans 14 amino acids. V lost 2 bases to trimming and J lost 3 bases, with 10 bases between them. Germline V gives CDR1 ENHRY, CDR2 SYGVKD. The CDR3 DNA reads TGTGCCATCAGTGAGGGGGGGGTGGACTATGGCTACACCTTC. Amino acids: CAISEGGVDYGYTF.

The chain uses TRBV10-2 and TRBJ2-2; no clear D. Germline loops: CDR1 WSHSY, CDR2 SAAADI. The CDR3 has 10 residues. Trimming took off 9 bases at V and 8 bases at J, with 7 bases between the two ends. CDR3 bases: TGCGCCAGTTGGGCAGGGGAGCTGTTTTTT. This gives the protein CASWAGELFF.

The chain employs TRBV19 and TRBJ2-1, with TRBD2 matching 10 bases. CDR3 length: 17 amino acids. Germline CDR1 is LNHDA and CDR2 is SQIVND (reference sequence). The trim removed 5 bases at V and 4 bases at J, leaving 11 bases unmatched. CDR3 residues: CASSPPGLAAGYNEQFF. The CDR3 DNA is TGTGCCAGTAGTCCCCCCGGACTAGCGGCGGGGTACAATGAGCAGTTCTTC.

The genes are TRBV27 and TRBJ1-6; D is unresolved. From germline, CDR1 is MNHEY and CDR2 SMNVEV (reference sequence). The length of the CDR3 is 14 residues. The germline V and J ends were trimmed by 6 bases and 7 bases, with 13 bases remaining between them. CDR3 sequence reads: CASRGLLRNSPLHF. The DNA of the CDR3 is TGTGCCAGCAGGGGCCTACTCCGGAATTCACCCCTCCACTTT.

The count of this clone is one. The chain employs TRBV5-5 and TRBJ2-1; tentatively, D is TRBD2 (5 bases). CDR1 and CDR2 from the germline V gene are SGHKS and YYEKEE (reference sequence). The CDR3 totals 14 residues. V lost 4 bases and J lost 5, with 13 bases in between. CDR3 in DNA: TGTGCCAGCAGCCCCTTGATAGCGAACAATGAGCAGTTCTTC. Protein product: CASSPLIANNEQFF.